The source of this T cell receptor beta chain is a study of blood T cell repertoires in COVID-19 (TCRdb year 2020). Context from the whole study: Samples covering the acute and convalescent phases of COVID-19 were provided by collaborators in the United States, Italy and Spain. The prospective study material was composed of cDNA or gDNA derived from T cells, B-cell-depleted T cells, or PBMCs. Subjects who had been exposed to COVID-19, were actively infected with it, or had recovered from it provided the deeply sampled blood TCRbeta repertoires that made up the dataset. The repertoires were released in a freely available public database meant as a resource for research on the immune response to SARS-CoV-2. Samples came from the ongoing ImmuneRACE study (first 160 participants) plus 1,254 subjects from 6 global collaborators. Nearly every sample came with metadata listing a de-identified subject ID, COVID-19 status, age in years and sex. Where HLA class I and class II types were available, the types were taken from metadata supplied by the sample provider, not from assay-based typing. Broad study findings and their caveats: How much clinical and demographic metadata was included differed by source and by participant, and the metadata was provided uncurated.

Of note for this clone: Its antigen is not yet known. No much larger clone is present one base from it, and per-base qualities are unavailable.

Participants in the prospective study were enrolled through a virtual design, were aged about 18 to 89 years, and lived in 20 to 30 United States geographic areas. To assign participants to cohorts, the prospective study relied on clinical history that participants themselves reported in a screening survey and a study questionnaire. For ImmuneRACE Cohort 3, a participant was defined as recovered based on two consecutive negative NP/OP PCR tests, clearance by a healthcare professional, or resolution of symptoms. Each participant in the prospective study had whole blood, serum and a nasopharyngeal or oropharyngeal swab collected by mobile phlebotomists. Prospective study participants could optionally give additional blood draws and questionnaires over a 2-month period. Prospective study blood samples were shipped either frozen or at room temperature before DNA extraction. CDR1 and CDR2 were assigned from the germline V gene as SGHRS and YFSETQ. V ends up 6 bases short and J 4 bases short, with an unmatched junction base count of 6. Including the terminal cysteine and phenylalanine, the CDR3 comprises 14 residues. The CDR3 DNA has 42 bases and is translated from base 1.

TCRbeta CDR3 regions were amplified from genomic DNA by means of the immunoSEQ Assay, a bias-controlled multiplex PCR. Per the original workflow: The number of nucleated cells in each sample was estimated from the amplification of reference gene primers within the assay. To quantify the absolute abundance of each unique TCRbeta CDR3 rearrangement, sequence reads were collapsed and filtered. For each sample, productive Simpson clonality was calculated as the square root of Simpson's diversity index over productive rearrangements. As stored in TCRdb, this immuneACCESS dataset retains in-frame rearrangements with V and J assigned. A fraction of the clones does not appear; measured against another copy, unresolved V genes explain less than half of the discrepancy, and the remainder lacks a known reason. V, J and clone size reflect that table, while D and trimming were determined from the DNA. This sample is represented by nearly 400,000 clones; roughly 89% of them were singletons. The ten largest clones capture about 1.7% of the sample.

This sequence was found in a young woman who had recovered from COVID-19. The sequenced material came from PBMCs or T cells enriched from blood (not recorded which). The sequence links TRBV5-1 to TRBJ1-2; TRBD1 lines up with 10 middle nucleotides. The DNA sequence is TGCGCCAGCACACCGGGACAGGGGTCCTATGGCTACACCTTC. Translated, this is CASTPGQGSYGYTF.